This entry concerns a single T cell receptor beta chain. The target antigen is unknown. The sample belongs to a study of cytomegalovirus exposure and HLA in healthy donors. The study ran its PCR with 60 Vbeta and 13 Jbeta primers. The method was immunoSEQ multiplex PCR; TCRdb's version includes in-frame clones alone and lacks a portion of them. The table lists approximately 70,000 clones, 74% of them singletons. Unmatched junction bases numbered 13, after V lost 1 base and J lost 5 bases. CDR1 is SQVTM, CDR2 ANQGSEA, per germline. The CDR3 totals 17 residues. Study-wide points: The majority of CMV-associated TCR beta chains were reported as apparently HLA-restricted in a later analysis. The authors later linked a missense DCLRE1C variant to TCR beta V- and J-gene trimming.

Each of the donors was a healthy bone marrow donor. The genes are TRBV29-1 and TRBJ1-2; 10 bases are a match to TRBD1. This TCR came from a human donor in good health. What was sequenced was PBMCs. CDR3 sequence reads: CSVEARGQGLSPYGYTF. The DNA of the CDR3 is TGCAGCGTTGAAGCTAGGGGACAGGGGTTAAGCCCGTATGGCTACACCTTC.